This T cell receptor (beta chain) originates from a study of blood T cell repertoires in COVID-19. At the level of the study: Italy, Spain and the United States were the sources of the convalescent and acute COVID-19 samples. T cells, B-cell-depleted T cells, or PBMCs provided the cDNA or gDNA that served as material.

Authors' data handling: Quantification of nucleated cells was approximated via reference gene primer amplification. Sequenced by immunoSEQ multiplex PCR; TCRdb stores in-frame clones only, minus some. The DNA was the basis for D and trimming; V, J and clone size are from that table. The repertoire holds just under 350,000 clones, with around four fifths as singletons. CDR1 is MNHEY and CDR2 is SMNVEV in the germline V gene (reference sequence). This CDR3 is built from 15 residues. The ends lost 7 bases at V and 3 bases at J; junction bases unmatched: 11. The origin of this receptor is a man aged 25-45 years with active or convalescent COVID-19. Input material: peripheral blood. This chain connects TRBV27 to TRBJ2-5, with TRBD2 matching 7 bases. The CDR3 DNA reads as TGTGCCAGCACTAAAATTGGGGGAGGGGAAGAGACCCAGTACTTC. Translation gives CASTKIGGGEETQYF.